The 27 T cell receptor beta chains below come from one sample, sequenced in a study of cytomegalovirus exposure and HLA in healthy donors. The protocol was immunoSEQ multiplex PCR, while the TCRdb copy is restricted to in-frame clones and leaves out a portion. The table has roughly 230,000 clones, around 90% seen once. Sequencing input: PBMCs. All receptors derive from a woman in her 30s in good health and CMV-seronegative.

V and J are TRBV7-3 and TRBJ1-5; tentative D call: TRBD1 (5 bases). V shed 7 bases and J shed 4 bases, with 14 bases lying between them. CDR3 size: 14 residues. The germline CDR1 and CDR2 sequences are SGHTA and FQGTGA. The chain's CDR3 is CASIRSGGNQPQHF. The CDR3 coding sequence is TGTGCCAGCATCCGCTCGGGGGGTAATCAGCCCCAGCATTTT.

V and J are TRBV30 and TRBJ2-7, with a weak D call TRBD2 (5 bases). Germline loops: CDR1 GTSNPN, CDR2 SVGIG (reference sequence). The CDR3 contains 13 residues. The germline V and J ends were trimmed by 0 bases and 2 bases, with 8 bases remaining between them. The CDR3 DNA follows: TGTGCCTGGAGTGTACTAGACCCCTACGAGCAGTACTTC. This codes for CAWSVLDPYEQYF.

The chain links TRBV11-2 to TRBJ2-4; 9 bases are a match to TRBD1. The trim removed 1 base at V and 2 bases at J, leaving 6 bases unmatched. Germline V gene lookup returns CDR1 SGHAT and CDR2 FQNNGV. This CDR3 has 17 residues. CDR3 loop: CASSLGGQGQTKNIQYF. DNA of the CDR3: TGTGCCAGCAGCTTAGGGGGACAGGGACAAACCAAAAACATTCAGTACTTC.

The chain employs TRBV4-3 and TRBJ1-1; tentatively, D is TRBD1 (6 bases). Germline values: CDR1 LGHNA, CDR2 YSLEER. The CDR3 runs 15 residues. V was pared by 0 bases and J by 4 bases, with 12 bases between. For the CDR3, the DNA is TGCGCCAGCAGCCAAGACGTATCCAGGGGCACTGAAGCTTTCTTT. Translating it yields CASSQDVSRGTEAFF.

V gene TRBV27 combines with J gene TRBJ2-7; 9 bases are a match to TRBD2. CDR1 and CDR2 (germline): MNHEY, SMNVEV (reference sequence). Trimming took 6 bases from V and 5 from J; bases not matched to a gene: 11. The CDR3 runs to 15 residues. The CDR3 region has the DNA TGTGCCAGCAGCAGGACCGGGACTAGCCCCAACGAGCAGTACTTC. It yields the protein CASSRTGTSPNEQYF.

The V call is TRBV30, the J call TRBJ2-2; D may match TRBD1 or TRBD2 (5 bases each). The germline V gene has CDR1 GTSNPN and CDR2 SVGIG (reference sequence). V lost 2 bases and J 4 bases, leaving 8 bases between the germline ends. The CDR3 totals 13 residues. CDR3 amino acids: CAWSLGTTGELFF. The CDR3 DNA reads TGTGCCTGGAGTTTAGGGACCACCGGGGAGCTGTTTTTT.

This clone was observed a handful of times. As DNA, the CDR3 is TGTGCCAGTAGTACCGACAGTTACTCCTACGAGCAGTACTTC. It translates to CASSTDSYSYEQYF. The genes are TRBV19 and TRBJ2-7; tentative D call: TRBD1 (5 bases). The CDR3 consists of 14 residues. Per the germline V gene, CDR1 is LNHDA and CDR2 is SQIVND (reference sequence). Trimming took off 4 bases at V and 0 bases at J, with 10 bases between the two ends.

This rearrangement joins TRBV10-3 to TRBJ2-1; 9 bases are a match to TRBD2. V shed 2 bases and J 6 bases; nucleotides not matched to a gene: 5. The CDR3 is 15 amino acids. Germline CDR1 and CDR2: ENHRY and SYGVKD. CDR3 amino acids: CAISENSGSGNEQFF. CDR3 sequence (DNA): TGTGCCATCAGTGAGAATAGCGGGAGTGGCAATGAGCAGTTCTTC.

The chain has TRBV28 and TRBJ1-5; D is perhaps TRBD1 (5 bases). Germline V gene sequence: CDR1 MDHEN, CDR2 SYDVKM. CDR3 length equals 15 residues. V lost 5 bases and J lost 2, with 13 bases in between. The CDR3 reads CASSPSLRGNQPQHF. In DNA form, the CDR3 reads TGTGCCAGCAGTCCGAGCCTCAGGGGCAATCAGCCCCAGCATTTT.

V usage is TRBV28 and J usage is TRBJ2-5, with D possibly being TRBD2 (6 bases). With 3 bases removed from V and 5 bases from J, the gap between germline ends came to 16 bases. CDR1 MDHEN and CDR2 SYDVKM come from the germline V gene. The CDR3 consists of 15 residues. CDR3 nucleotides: TGTGCCAGCAGTTTTAGAGGGACTGGGATGGAGACCCAGTACTTC. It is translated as CASSFRGTGMETQYF.

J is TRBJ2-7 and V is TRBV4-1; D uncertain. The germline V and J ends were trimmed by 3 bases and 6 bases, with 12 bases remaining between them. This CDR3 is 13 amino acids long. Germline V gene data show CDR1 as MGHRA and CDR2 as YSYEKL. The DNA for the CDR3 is TGCGCCAGCAGCCACAAAGGGCCCTCCGAGCAGTACTTC. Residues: CASSHKGPSEQYF.

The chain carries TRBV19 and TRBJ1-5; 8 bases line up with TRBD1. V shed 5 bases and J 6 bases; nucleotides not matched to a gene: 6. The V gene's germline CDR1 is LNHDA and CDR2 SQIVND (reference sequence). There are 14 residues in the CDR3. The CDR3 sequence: CASSLDRGIQPQHF. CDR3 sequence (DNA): TGTGCCAGTAGTCTCGACAGGGGAATTCAGCCCCAGCATTTT.

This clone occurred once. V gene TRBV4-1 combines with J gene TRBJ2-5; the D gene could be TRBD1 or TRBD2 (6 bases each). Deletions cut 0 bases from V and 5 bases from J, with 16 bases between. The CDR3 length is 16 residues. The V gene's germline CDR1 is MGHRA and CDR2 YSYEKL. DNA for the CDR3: TGCGCCAGCAGCCAAGACTCCCAGGGGAGGAGGGAGACCCAGTACTTC. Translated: CASSQDSQGRRETQYF.

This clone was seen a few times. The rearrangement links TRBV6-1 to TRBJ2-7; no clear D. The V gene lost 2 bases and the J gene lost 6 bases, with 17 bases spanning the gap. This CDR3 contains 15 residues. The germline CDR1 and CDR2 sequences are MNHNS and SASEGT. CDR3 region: CASSEYPGSAAEQYF. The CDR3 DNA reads TGTGCCAGCAGTGAATATCCAGGCTCCGCTGCCGAGCAGTACTTC.

The CDR3: CASSPSAAAADTQYF. The DNA of the CDR3 is TGTGCCAGCTCACCATCGGCCGCGGCGGCAGATACGCAGTATTTT. The J gene is TRBJ2-3, the V gene TRBV18; D is ambiguous. V was clipped by 2 bases and J by 4 bases, with 13 bases between them. Per germline, CDR1 KGHSH and CDR2 LQKENI. The CDR3 covers 15 residues.

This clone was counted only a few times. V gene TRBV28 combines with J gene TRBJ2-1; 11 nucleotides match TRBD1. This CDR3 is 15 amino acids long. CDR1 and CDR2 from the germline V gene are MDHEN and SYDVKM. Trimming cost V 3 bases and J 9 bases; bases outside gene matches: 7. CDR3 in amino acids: CASSFGTGGFLEQFF. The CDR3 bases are TGTGCCAGCAGTTTTGGGACAGGGGGATTCCTTGAGCAGTTCTTC.

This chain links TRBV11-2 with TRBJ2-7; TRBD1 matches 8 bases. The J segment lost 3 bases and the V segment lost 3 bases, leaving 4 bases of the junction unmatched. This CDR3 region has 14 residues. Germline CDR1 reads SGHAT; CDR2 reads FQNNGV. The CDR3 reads CASSFGQGGYEQYF. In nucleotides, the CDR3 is TGTGCCAGCAGCTTTGGACAGGGAGGCTACGAGCAGTACTTC.

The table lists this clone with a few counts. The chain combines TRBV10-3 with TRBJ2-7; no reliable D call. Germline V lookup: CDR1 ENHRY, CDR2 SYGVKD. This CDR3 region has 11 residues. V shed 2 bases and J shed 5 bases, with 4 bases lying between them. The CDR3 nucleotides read TGTGCCATCAGTGAGGGGAACGAGCAGTACTTC. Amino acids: CAISEGNEQYF.

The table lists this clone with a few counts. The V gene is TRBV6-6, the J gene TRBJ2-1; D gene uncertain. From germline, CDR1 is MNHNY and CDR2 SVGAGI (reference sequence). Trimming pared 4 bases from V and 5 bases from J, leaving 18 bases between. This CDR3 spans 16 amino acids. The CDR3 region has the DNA TGTGCCAGCAGTTTCTTGCTGGGTGGTATCGACAATGAGCAGTTCTTC. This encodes CASSFLLGGIDNEQFF.

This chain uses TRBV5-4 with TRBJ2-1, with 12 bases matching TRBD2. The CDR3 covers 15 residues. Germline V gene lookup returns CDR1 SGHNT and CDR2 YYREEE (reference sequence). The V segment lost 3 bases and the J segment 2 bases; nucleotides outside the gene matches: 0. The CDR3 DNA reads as TGTGCCAGCAGCTGGACTAGCGGGACCTACAATGAGCAGTTCTTC. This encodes CASSWTSGTYNEQFF.

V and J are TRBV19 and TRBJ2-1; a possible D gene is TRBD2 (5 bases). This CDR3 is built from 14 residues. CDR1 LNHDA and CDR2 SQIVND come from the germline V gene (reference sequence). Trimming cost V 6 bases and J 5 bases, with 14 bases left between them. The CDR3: CASRGREGHNEQFF. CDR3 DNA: TGTGCCAGTAGGGGTCGTGAGGGCCACAATGAGCAGTTCTTC.

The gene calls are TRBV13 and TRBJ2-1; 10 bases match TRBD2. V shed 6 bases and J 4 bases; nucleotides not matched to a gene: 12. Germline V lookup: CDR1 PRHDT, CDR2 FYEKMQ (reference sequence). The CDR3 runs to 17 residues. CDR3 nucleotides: TGTGCCAGCAGTTGTACCGCCGGGACTAGCGTGTACAATGAGCAGTTCTTC. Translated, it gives CASSCTAGTSVYNEQFF.

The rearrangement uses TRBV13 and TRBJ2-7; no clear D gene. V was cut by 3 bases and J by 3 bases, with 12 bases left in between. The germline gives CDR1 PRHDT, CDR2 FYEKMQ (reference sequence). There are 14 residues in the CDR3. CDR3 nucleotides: TGTGCCAGCAGCTTTGGCGACATTTACTACGAGCAGTACTTC. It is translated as CASSFGDIYYEQYF.

CDR3 sequence: CASSLDHAGVGTHTDTQYF. The DNA for the CDR3 is TGTGCCAGCAGCTTGGATCACGCGGGAGTTGGCACCCACACAGATACGCAGTATTTT. This chain connects TRBV7-9 to TRBJ2-3; 7 nucleotides match TRBD2. Germline CDR1 reads SEHNR; CDR2 reads FQNEAQ (reference sequence). CDR3 length equals 19 residues. With V trimmed by 3 bases and J by 2 bases, 17 bases remained unmatched.

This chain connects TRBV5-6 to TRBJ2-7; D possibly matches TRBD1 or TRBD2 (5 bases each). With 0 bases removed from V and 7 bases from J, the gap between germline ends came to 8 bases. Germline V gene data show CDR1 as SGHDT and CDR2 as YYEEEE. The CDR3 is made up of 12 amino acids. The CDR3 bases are TGTGCCAGCAGCTTGGCTTGGGGGGAGCAGTACTTC. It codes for CASSLAWGEQYF.

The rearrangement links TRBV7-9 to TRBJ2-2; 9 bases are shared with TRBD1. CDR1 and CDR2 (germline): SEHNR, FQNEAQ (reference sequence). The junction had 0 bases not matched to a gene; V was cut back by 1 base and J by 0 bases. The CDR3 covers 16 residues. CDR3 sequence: CASSLGQGANTGELFF. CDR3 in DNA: TGTGCCAGCAGCTTAGGACAGGGGGCGAACACCGGGGAGCTGTTTTTT.

CDR3 amino acids: CASSLRAGLAGGADTQYF. In DNA form, the CDR3 reads TGCGCCAGCAGCTTGAGAGCGGGACTAGCGGGAGGGGCAGATACGCAGTATTTT. This chain uses TRBV5-1 with TRBJ2-3, with TRBD2 identical over 16 bases. Germline trimming cut 1 base from V and 4 bases from J; bases unmatched to any gene: 6. From germline, CDR1 is SGHRS and CDR2 YFSETQ. The CDR3 is made up of 18 amino acids.